This T cell receptor (beta chain) came from a study of long-term antiretroviral therapy in people with HIV. The run of the v3.0 immunoSEQ assay was at survey level. Assay used: immunoSEQ multiplex PCR; TCRdb lists only in-frame clones, some missing. Among about 32,000 clones listed, 80% to 90% were seen once. CDR3 length equals 15 residues. The germline V and J ends were trimmed by 0 bases and 6 bases, with 12 bases remaining between them. Germline V gene sequence: CDR1 SGHNT, CDR2 YYREEE (reference sequence). Specimens carried about 0.85-11 million cryopreserved PBMC before DNA extraction. General study findings and limits: Although diversity increased after ART, it remained lower than in transplant donor controls.

Only a few counts were recorded for this clone. The antigen remains undetermined. The receptor was derived from a man aged 18-30 years with HIV. Specimen: unsorted PBMCs, collected 2.2 years after starting antiretroviral therapy. V gene TRBV5-4 combines with J gene TRBJ1-4; D gene unclear. The CDR3 bases are TGTGCCAGCAGCTTGGCCCCGACTACGGATGAAAAACTGTTTTTT. Amino acid sequence: CASSLAPTTDEKLFF.